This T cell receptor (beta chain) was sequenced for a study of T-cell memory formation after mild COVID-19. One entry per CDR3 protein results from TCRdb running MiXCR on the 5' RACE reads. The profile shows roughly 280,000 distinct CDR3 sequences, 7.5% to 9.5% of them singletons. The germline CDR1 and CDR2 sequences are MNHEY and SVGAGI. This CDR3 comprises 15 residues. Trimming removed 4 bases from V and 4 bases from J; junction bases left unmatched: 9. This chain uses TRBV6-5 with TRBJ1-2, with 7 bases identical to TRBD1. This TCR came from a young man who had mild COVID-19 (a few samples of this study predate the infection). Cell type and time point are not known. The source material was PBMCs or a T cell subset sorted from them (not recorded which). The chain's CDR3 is CASSSPGQLPYGYTF. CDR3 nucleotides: TGTGCCAGCAGTTCCCCGGGACAGCTCCCCTATGGCTACACCTTC.